This is a list of T cell receptor beta chains from one sample in a study of response to subunit inactivated influenza vaccine. TCRdb called the RT-PCR reads again in MiXCR, with one record for every CDR3 protein. Found here are about 540,000 distinct CDR3 sequences, roughly a quarter of them singletons; the top ten hold approximately 3%. These data were also reused for a study on T cells expressing NK-cell markers.

Sequenced here: CD4+ T cells sorted from PBMCs, sampled roughly 12 days after vaccination. These receptors were taken from a man in his forties or fifties who received an inactivated influenza vaccine. Both conserved end residues are part of each CDR3. Fields, in order: J gene, V gene, clone size, D gene, CDR3 length, CDR3 DNA, CDR3 protein. The D gene is left open where the match is weak. Clone size is stated in some rows and not others, as once, few, many or a class when expanded.

j_gene: TRBJ2-1; v_gene: TRBV24-1; abundance: many; d_gene: TRBD2; len: 16; CDR3nt: TGTGCCACCAGTGATTCCGGGACTAGCTTCGACAATGAGCAGTTCTTC; CDR3aa: CATSDSGTSFDNEQFF
j_gene: TRBJ1-2; v_gene: TRBV7-9; abundance: few; d_gene: NA; len: 15; CDR3nt: TGTGCCAGCAGCCTAGGGCTAGGGCCAGGAGATGGCTACACCTTC; CDR3aa: CASSLGLGPGDGYTF
j_gene: TRBJ2-3; v_gene: TRBV9; abundance: few; d_gene: TRBD1; len: 17; CDR3nt: TGTGCCAGCAGCGTCCTCGGACAGGGCTCCAGCACAGATACGCAGTATTTT; CDR3aa: CASSVLGQGSSTDTQYF
j_gene: TRBJ2-1; v_gene: TRBV30; abundance: NA; d_gene: TRBD2; len: 14; CDR3nt: TGTGCCCTGGGGGAGGGATCCCCATACAATGAGCAGTTCTTC; CDR3aa: CALGEGSPYNEQFF
j_gene: TRBJ2-1; v_gene: TRBV24-1; abundance: few; d_gene: TRBD2; len: 17; CDR3nt: TGTGCCACCAGTGATTGGACTAGCGGGGGTTCCTACAATGAGCAGTTCTTC; CDR3aa: CATSDWTSGGSYNEQFF
j_gene: TRBJ2-6; v_gene: TRBV3-1; abundance: many; d_gene: TRBD1; len: 15; CDR3nt: TGTGCCAGCAGCCCACAGGGGGCTGGGGCCAACGTCCTGACTTTC; CDR3aa: CASSPQGAGANVLTF
j_gene: TRBJ2-2; v_gene: TRBV14; abundance: few; d_gene: TRBD1; len: 15; CDR3nt: TGTGCCAGCAGCCGGGACAGGGGGCGCGCCGGGGAGCTGTTTTTT; CDR3aa: CASSRDRGRAGELFF
j_gene: TRBJ2-5; v_gene: TRBV20-1; abundance: NA; d_gene: NA; len: 13; CDR3nt: TGCAGTGCTAGAGTGCAGGAGTTAGAGACCCAGTACTTC; CDR3aa: CSARVQELETQYF
j_gene: TRBJ2-3; v_gene: TRBV5-1; abundance: few; d_gene: NA; len: 15; CDR3nt: TGCGCCAGCAGCTTGGAAGGAAAGCACGCAGATACGCAGTATTTT; CDR3aa: CASSLEGKHADTQYF
j_gene: TRBJ1-2; v_gene: TRBV6-2/TRBV6-3; abundance: few; d_gene: NA; len: 15; CDR3nt: TGTGCCAGCAGTTACCCACAGGGAACTAATGGTGGCTACACCTTC; CDR3aa: CASSYPQGTNGGYTF
j_gene: TRBJ2-3; v_gene: TRBV20-1; abundance: few; d_gene: TRBD2; len: 17; CDR3nt: TGCAGTGCTAGAGTGGGACTAGCGGGGGCCGGCACAGATACGCAGTATTTT; CDR3aa: CSARVGLAGAGTDTQYF
j_gene: TRBJ2-5; v_gene: TRBV4-1; abundance: NA; d_gene: TRBD2; len: 14; CDR3nt: TGCGCCAGCAGCCGACTAGAGGGAGGGGAGACCCAGTACTTC; CDR3aa: CASSRLEGGETQYF
j_gene: TRBJ2-2; v_gene: TRBV23-1; abundance: NA; d_gene: NA; len: 16; CDR3nt: TGCGCCAGCAGTCAATCGGGTTCGGGGGCGTCCGGGGAGCTGTTTTTT; CDR3aa: CASSQSGSGASGELFF
j_gene: TRBJ2-7; v_gene: TRBV9; abundance: few; d_gene: NA; len: 15; CDR3nt: TGTGCCAGCAGCAAGTCCTTTGACAGAGCCTACGAGCAGTACTTC; CDR3aa: CASSKSFDRAYEQYF
j_gene: TRBJ2-5; v_gene: TRBV29-1; abundance: NA; d_gene: NA; len: 14; CDR3nt: TGCAGCGCGAGGGGGGGAGCCTCCCAAGAGACCCAGTACTTC; CDR3aa: CSARGGASQETQYF
j_gene: TRBJ2-5; v_gene: TRBV20-1; abundance: many; d_gene: TRBD2; len: 17; CDR3nt: TGCAGTGCTAGGCCGGGACTAGCGGGAGGGCCGAGAGGGACCCAGTACTTC; CDR3aa: CSARPGLAGGPRGTQYF
j_gene: TRBJ2-1; v_gene: TRBV6-1; abundance: few; d_gene: NA; len: 15; CDR3nt: TGTGCCAGCAGTGAAAATGGGGGGCCTTACAATGAGCAGTTCTTC; CDR3aa: CASSENGGPYNEQFF
j_gene: TRBJ2-7; v_gene: TRBV20-1; abundance: few; d_gene: TRBD2; len: 14; CDR3nt: TGCAGTGCTAGAGATGTCCTAGCGGGAGGGGAGCAGTACTTC; CDR3aa: CSARDVLAGGEQYF
j_gene: TRBJ2-1; v_gene: TRBV4-3; abundance: many; d_gene: NA; len: 19; CDR3nt: TGCGCCAGCAGCCAAGGCTTTTTTCTAGCGTCCGAGAATTACAATGAGCAGTTCTTC; CDR3aa: CASSQGFFLASENYNEQFF
j_gene: TRBJ2-5; v_gene: TRBV7-2; abundance: NA; d_gene: NA; len: 13; CDR3nt: TGTGCCAGCACCCGGGGAGAGCAAGAGACCCAGTACTTC; CDR3aa: CASTRGEQETQYF
j_gene: TRBJ2-3; v_gene: TRBV25-1; abundance: NA; d_gene: NA; len: 16; CDR3nt: TGTGCCAGCAGTCCCATTGCGGGGACTAGCACAGATACGCAGTATTTT; CDR3aa: CASSPIAGTSTDTQYF
j_gene: TRBJ2-1; v_gene: TRBV7-6; abundance: NA; d_gene: NA; len: 16; CDR3nt: TGTGCCAGCAGCTTAGGTTGGGACCAGACCTACAATGAGCAGTTCTTC; CDR3aa: CASSLGWDQTYNEQFF
j_gene: TRBJ2-2; v_gene: TRBV5-5; abundance: few; d_gene: NA; len: 13; CDR3nt: TGTGCCAGCAGTATCGCGGGCACCGGGGAGCTGTTTTTT; CDR3aa: CASSIAGTGELFF
j_gene: TRBJ2-5; v_gene: TRBV20-1; abundance: few; d_gene: TRBD1; len: 13; CDR3nt: TGCAGCCGGGTGTGGACAGGGAGTGAGACCCAGTACTTC; CDR3aa: CSRVWTGSETQYF
j_gene: TRBJ2-7; v_gene: TRBV2; abundance: NA; d_gene: NA; len: 14; CDR3nt: TGTGCCAGCAGTGAGAGAGGGTCCGATGGGGAGCAGTACTTC; CDR3aa: CASSERGSDGEQYF
j_gene: TRBJ2-3; v_gene: TRBV12-3/TRBV12-4; abundance: few; d_gene: NA; len: 13; CDR3nt: TGTGCCAGCAGTTTAGCGTCCATAAATACGCAGTATTTT; CDR3aa: CASSLASINTQYF
j_gene: TRBJ2-6; v_gene: TRBV12-3/TRBV12-4; abundance: NA; d_gene: NA; len: 18; CDR3nt: TGTGCCAGCAGTCCGGGTGGCAGAGGAAACTCTGGGGCCAACGTCCTGACTTTC; CDR3aa: CASSPGGRGNSGANVLTF
j_gene: TRBJ2-5; v_gene: TRBV7-2; abundance: few; d_gene: NA; len: 13; CDR3nt: TGTGCCAGCAGCGGAATGCGGGGAGAGACCCAGTACTTC; CDR3aa: CASSGMRGETQYF
j_gene: TRBJ1-1; v_gene: TRBV18; abundance: few; d_gene: TRBD1; len: 16; CDR3nt: TGTGCCAGCTCTCCCGGGACAGGGCGGAGGAACACTGAAGCTTTCTTT; CDR3aa: CASSPGTGRRNTEAFF
j_gene: TRBJ2-2; v_gene: TRBV5-1; abundance: NA; d_gene: TRBD1; len: 15; CDR3nt: TGCGCCAGCAGAGCTACGGGACAGGGGAACGGGGAGCTGTTTTTT; CDR3aa: CASRATGQGNGELFF
j_gene: TRBJ2-3; v_gene: TRBV29-1; abundance: NA; d_gene: TRBD2; len: 14; CDR3nt: TGCAGCGTTGGCCTAGCGGGGAACACAGATACGCAGTATTTT; CDR3aa: CSVGLAGNTDTQYF
j_gene: TRBJ2-1; v_gene: TRBV11-2; abundance: NA; d_gene: TRBD2; len: 15; CDR3nt: TGTGCCAGCAGCTTAAGGTTGGCAGGGAGGGATGAGCAGTTCTTC; CDR3aa: CASSLRLAGRDEQFF
j_gene: TRBJ2-5; v_gene: TRBV5-1; abundance: many; d_gene: NA; len: 15; CDR3nt: TGCGCCAGCAGCTCAGGGCCCAGTGACCAAGAGACCCAGTACTTC; CDR3aa: CASSSGPSDQETQYF
j_gene: TRBJ2-1; v_gene: TRBV15; abundance: many; d_gene: TRBD1; len: 14; CDR3nt: TGTGCCACCAGCAGCTGGGACAGGGGTAATGAGCAGTTCTTC; CDR3aa: CATSSWDRGNEQFF
j_gene: TRBJ2-5; v_gene: TRBV24-1; abundance: few; d_gene: NA; len: 14; CDR3nt: TGTGCCACCAGTGAATCCCCCGACTCGAAGACCCAGTACTTC; CDR3aa: CATSESPDSKTQYF
j_gene: TRBJ2-2; v_gene: TRBV6-1; abundance: NA; d_gene: NA; len: 14; CDR3nt: TGTGCCAGCAGTGACCCAAAGAAGAGCGGGGAGCTGTTTTTT; CDR3aa: CASSDPKKSGELFF
j_gene: TRBJ2-5; v_gene: TRBV5-1; abundance: NA; d_gene: TRBD1; len: 14; CDR3nt: TGCGCCAGCAGCTTACAGGGGACCCGAGAGACCCAGTACTTC; CDR3aa: CASSLQGTRETQYF
j_gene: TRBJ2-7; v_gene: TRBV4-1; abundance: NA; d_gene: TRBD1; len: 16; CDR3nt: TGCGCCAGCAGCCAAGAAGGGGGACAGGGGATCTACGAGCAGTACTTC; CDR3aa: CASSQEGGQGIYEQYF
j_gene: TRBJ1-6; v_gene: TRBV12-3/TRBV12-4; abundance: NA; d_gene: NA; len: 15; CDR3nt: TGTGCCAGCAGTTTAGTAGGGAATAGAAATTCACCCCTCCACTTT; CDR3aa: CASSLVGNRNSPLHF
j_gene: TRBJ2-2; v_gene: TRBV15; abundance: NA; d_gene: TRBD2; len: 17; CDR3nt: TGTGCCACCAGCAGACAAGCTAGCGGGTCGAACACCGGGGAGCTGTTTTTT; CDR3aa: CATSRQASGSNTGELFF
j_gene: TRBJ2-5; v_gene: TRBV29-1; abundance: NA; d_gene: NA; len: 12; CDR3nt: TGCAGCGTTCTACGGGGGCGAGAGACCCAGTACTTC; CDR3aa: CSVLRGRETQYF
j_gene: TRBJ1-1; v_gene: TRBV7-8; abundance: NA; d_gene: NA; len: 14; CDR3nt: TGTGCCAGCAGCCCCTTGGGGGTAGGGACTGAAGCTTTCTTT; CDR3aa: CASSPLGVGTEAFF
j_gene: TRBJ1-5; v_gene: TRBV7-2; abundance: few; d_gene: NA; len: 16; CDR3nt: TGTGCCAGCAGCTTAGGTTTTGGGGACGGCAATCAGCCCCAGCATTTT; CDR3aa: CASSLGFGDGNQPQHF
j_gene: TRBJ1-1; v_gene: TRBV12-3/TRBV12-4; abundance: NA; d_gene: TRBD1; len: 14; CDR3nt: TGTGCCAGCAGCCCCGGACAGGGCCACGCTGAAGCTTTCTTT; CDR3aa: CASSPGQGHAEAFF
j_gene: TRBJ2-3; v_gene: TRBV2; abundance: few; d_gene: NA; len: 14; CDR3nt: TGTGCCAGCAGACGCGGGGACACCACAGATACGCAGTATTTT; CDR3aa: CASRRGDTTDTQYF
j_gene: TRBJ2-3; v_gene: TRBV30; abundance: NA; d_gene: TRBD2; len: 15; CDR3nt: TGTGCCTGGAGTGTAAAAGGACTAGCAACCGATACGCAGTATTTT; CDR3aa: CAWSVKGLATDTQYF
j_gene: TRBJ2-3; v_gene: TRBV10-3; abundance: few; d_gene: NA; len: 15; CDR3nt: TGTGCCATCAGTGAGCGGGGGTCCGGCACAGATACGCAGTATTTT; CDR3aa: CAISERGSGTDTQYF
j_gene: TRBJ2-4; v_gene: TRBV7-8; abundance: NA; d_gene: NA; len: 13; CDR3nt: TGTGCCAGCAGCACAGAAGGGGGAAACATTCAGTACTTC; CDR3aa: CASSTEGGNIQYF
j_gene: TRBJ2-7; v_gene: TRBV20-1; abundance: few; d_gene: NA; len: 14; CDR3nt: TGCAGTGCTAGAAGGGGGTCTAGCCCCTACGAGCAGTACTTC; CDR3aa: CSARRGSSPYEQYF
j_gene: TRBJ2-3; v_gene: TRBV6-1; abundance: few; d_gene: TRBD1; len: 15; CDR3nt: TGTGCCAGCAGTCCCATGACAGGGATTACAGATACGCAGTATTTT; CDR3aa: CASSPMTGITDTQYF
j_gene: TRBJ1-3; v_gene: TRBV5-1; abundance: NA; d_gene: NA; len: 17; CDR3nt: TGCGCCAGCAGACCGTCCCCGGGAGTTTACTCTGGAAACACCATATATTTT; CDR3aa: CASRPSPGVYSGNTIYF
j_gene: TRBJ2-7; v_gene: TRBV12-3/TRBV12-4; abundance: NA; d_gene: TRBD2; len: 14; CDR3nt: TGTGCCAGCAGGCAGCGGGATACTAACAATGAGCAGTACTTC; CDR3aa: CASRQRDTNNEQYF
j_gene: TRBJ2-1; v_gene: TRBV20-1; abundance: NA; d_gene: TRBD1; len: 15; CDR3nt: TGCAGTGCTAGGTTCCCTGACAGGGTAGTCAATGAGCAGTTCTTC; CDR3aa: CSARFPDRVVNEQFF
j_gene: TRBJ2-5; v_gene: TRBV9; abundance: many; d_gene: NA; len: 13; CDR3nt: TGTGCCAGCAGCGTCCGAGAATACGAGACCCAGTACTTC; CDR3aa: CASSVREYETQYF
j_gene: TRBJ2-1; v_gene: TRBV6-2/TRBV6-3; abundance: few; d_gene: TRBD2; len: 17; CDR3nt: TGTGCCAGCAATTGGAGGACTAGCGGGAGCCTTTACAATGAGCAGTTCTTC; CDR3aa: CASNWRTSGSLYNEQFF